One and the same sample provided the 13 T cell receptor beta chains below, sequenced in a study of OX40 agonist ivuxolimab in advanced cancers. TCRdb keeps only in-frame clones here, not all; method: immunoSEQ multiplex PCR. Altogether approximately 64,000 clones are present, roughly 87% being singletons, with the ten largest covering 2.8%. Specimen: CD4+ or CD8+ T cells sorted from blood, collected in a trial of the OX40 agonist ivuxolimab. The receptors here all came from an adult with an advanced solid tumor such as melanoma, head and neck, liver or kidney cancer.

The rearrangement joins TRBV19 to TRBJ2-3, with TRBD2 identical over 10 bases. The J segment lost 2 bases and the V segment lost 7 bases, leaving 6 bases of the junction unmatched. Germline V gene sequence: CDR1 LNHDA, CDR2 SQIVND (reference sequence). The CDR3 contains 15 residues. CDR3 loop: CASMWTSGDTDTQYF. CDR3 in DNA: TGTGCCAGTATGTGGACTAGCGGAGACACAGATACGCAGTATTTT.

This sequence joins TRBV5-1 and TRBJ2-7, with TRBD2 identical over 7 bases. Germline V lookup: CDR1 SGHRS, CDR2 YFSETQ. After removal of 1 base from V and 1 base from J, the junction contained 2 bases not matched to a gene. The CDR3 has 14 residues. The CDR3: CASSLSGMSYEQYF. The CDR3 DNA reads TGCGCCAGCAGCTTGAGCGGGATGTCCTACGAGCAGTACTTC.

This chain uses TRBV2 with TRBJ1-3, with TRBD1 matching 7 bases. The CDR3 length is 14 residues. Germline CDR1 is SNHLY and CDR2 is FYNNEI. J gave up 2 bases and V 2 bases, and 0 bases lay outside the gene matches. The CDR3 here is CASSEQGAGNTIYF. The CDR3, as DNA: TGTGCCAGCAGTGAACAGGGGGCTGGAAACACCATATATTTT.

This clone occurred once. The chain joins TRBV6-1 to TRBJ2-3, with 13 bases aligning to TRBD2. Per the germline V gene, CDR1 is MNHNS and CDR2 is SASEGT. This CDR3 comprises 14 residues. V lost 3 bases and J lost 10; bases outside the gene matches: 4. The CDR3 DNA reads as TGTGCCAGCAGTGACCCGGGACTAGCGGGACCGCAGTATTTT. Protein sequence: CASSDPGLAGPQYF.

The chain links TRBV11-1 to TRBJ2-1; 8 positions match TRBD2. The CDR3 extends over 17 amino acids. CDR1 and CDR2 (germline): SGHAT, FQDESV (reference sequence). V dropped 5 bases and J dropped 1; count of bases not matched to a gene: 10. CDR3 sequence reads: CASSVGGSGSSYNEQFF. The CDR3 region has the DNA TGTGCCAGCAGCGTCGGGGGCAGCGGGAGTTCCTACAATGAGCAGTTCTTC.

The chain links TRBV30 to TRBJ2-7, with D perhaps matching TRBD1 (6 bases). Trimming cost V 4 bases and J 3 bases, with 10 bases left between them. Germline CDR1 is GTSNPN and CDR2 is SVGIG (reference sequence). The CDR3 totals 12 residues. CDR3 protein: CAWNRDYYEQYF. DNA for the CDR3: TGTGCCTGGAACAGGGATTACTACGAGCAGTACTTC.

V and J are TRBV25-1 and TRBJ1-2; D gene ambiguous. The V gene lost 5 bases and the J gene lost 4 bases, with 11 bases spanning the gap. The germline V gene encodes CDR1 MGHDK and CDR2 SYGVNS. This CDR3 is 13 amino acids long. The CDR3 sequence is CASSPPHSYGYTF. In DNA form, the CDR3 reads TGTGCCAGCAGTCCACCCCACAGCTATGGCTACACCTTC.

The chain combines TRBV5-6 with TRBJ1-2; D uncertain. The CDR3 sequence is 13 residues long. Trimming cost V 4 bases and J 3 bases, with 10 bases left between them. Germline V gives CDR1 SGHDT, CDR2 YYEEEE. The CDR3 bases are TGTGCCAGCAGCGTCGGGGTTGACTATGGCTACACCTTC. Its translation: CASSVGVDYGYTF.

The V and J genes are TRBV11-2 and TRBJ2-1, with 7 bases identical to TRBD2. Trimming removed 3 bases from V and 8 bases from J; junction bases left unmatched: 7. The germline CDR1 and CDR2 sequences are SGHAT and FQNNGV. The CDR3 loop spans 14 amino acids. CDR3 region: CASSLKRGGDEQFF. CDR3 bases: TGTGCCAGCAGCTTGAAGCGGGGAGGCGATGAGCAGTTCTTC. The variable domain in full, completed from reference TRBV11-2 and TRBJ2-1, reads EAGVAQSPRYKIIEKRQSVAFWCNPISGHATLYWYQQILGQGPKLLIQFQNNGVVDDSQLPKDRFSAERLKGVDSTLKIQPAKLEDSAVYLCASSLKRGGDEQFFGPGTRLTVL.

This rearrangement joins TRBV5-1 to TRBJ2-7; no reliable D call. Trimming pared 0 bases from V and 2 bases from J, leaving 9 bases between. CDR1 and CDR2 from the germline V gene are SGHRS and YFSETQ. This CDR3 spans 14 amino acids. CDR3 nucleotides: TGCGCCAGCAGCTTGGGACCGAATGCCTACGAGCAGTACTTC. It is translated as CASSLGPNAYEQYF.

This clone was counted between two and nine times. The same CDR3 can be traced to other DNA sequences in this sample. The CDR3 sequence: CASSPRTGLFETQYF. CDR3 DNA sequence: TGTGCCAGTAGCCCAAGGACAGGGCTCTTTGAGACCCAGTACTTC. The chain links TRBV19 to TRBJ2-5; TRBD1 matches 8 bases. The junction had 11 bases not matched to a gene; V was cut back by 6 bases and J by 5 bases. Per germline, CDR1 LNHDA and CDR2 SQIVND (reference sequence). This CDR3 has 15 amino acids.

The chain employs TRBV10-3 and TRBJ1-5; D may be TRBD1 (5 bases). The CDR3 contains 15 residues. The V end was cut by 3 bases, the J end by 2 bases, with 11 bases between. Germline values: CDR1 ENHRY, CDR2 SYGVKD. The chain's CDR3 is CAISEGVLGNQPQHF. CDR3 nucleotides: TGTGCCATCAGTGAAGGGGTTTTGGGCAATCAGCCCCAGCATTTT.

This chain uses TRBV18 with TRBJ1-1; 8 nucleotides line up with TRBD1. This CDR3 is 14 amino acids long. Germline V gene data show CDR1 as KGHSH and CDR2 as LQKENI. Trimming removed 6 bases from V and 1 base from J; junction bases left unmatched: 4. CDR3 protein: CASSPGTGNTEAFF. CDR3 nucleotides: TGTGCCAGCTCTCCCGGGACAGGGAACACTGAAGCTTTCTTT.